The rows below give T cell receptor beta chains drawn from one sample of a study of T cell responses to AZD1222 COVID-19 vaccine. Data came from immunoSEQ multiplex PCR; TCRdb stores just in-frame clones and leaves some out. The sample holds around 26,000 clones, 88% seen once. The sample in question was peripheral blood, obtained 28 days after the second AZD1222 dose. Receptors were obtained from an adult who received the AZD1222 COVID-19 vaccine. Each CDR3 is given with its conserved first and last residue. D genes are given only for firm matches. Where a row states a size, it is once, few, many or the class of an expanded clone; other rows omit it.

CDR3 DNA: TGCGCCAGCAGCCAAGATTTGGGTTCGAGCTCCTACAATGAGCAGTTCTTC; CDR3 protein: CASSQDLGSSSYNEQFF; D gene: -; J gene: TRBJ2-1; V gene: TRBV4-3; clone size: -
CDR3 DNA: TGTGCCAGCAGCTTAGAGGGTGTTCGGTACGAGCAGTACTTC; CDR3 protein: CASSLEGVRYEQYF; D gene: -; J gene: TRBJ2-7; V gene: TRBV11-2; clone size: -
CDR3 DNA: TGTGCCAGCAGTTACGATCGTGGACAGGGTTCCTACGAGCAGTACTTC; CDR3 protein: CASSYDRGQGSYEQYF; D gene: TRBD1; J gene: TRBJ2-7; V gene: TRBV6-6; clone size: -
CDR3 DNA: TGTGCCAGCGTAAGGGAATTGAACACTGAAGCTTTCTTT; CDR3 protein: CASVRELNTEAFF; D gene: -; J gene: TRBJ1-1; V gene: TRBV2; clone size: -
CDR3 DNA: TGTGCCAGTAGTGGCACAGGACGGAATCAGCCCCAGCATTTT; CDR3 protein: CASSGTGRNQPQHF; D gene: -; J gene: TRBJ1-5; V gene: TRBV19; clone size: few
CDR3 DNA: TGTGCCAGCAGCCCCTTAGCGGGGGGACTGAACACCGGGGAGCTGTTTTTT; CDR3 protein: CASSPLAGGLNTGELFF; D gene: TRBD2; J gene: TRBJ2-2; V gene: TRBV5-4; clone size: once
CDR3 DNA: TGTGCCAGTAGTATCTCTGACAGGGGCCCTCTTGGCTACACCTTC; CDR3 protein: CASSISDRGPLGYTF; D gene: TRBD1; J gene: TRBJ1-2; V gene: TRBV19; clone size: -
CDR3 DNA: TGTGCCAGCAGCTTAGCAAGCGGCTCCGTGGGAAATGAGCAGTTCTTC; CDR3 protein: CASSLASGSVGNEQFF; D gene: -; J gene: TRBJ2-1; V gene: TRBV11-3; clone size: once
CDR3 DNA: TGTGCCAGCAGCGGGGGACAGGGGAGCTCCTACGAGCAGTACTTC; CDR3 protein: CASSGGQGSSYEQYF; D gene: TRBD1; J gene: TRBJ2-7; V gene: TRBV9; clone size: once
CDR3 DNA: TGTGCCAGCAGTGTCGGACAGGGCCCCTACGAGCAGTACTTC; CDR3 protein: CASSVGQGPYEQYF; D gene: TRBD1; J gene: TRBJ2-7; V gene: TRBV6-4; clone size: -
CDR3 DNA: TGTGCCACCAGTGACCTGTACTGGAAGGAGTGTGCAGATACGCAGTATTTT; CDR3 protein: CATSDLYWKECADTQYF; D gene: -; J gene: TRBJ2-3; V gene: TRBV24-1; clone size: -
CDR3 DNA: TGTGCCAGCCGCCTAGTGGACGAGCAGTACTTC; CDR3 protein: CASRLVDEQYF; D gene: -; J gene: TRBJ2-7; V gene: TRBV12-3/TRBV12-4; clone size: -
CDR3 DNA: TGTGCCAGCAGCGAAGGAACCCTCGGAGGGGTGGGTGGCTACACCTTC; CDR3 protein: CASSEGTLGGVGGYTF; D gene: -; J gene: TRBJ1-2; V gene: TRBV7-2; clone size: once
CDR3 DNA: TGTGCCAGCAGATGGACAGGGCTGGACTATGGCTACACCTTC; CDR3 protein: CASRWTGLDYGYTF; D gene: TRBD1; J gene: TRBJ1-2; V gene: TRBV6-8; clone size: -
CDR3 DNA: TGTGCCAGCAGTCGTTTTAGCGGCCGCGGTTTGGGGACCTTC; CDR3 protein: CASSRFSGRGLGTF; D gene: -; J gene: TRBJ1-2; V gene: TRBV5-6; clone size: -